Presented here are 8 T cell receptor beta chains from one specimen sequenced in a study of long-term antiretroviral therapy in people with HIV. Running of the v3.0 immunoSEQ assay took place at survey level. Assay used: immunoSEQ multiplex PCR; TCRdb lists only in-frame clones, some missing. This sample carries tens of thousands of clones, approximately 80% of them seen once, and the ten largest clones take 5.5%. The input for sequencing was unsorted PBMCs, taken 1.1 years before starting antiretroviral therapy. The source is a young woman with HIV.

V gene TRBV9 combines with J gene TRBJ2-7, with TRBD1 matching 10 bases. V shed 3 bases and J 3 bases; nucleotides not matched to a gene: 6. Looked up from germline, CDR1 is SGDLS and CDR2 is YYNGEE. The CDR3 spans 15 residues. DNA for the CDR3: TGTGCCAGCAGCGCCGGACAGGGGGTGGGCTACGAGCAGTACTTC. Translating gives CASSAGQGVGYEQYF.

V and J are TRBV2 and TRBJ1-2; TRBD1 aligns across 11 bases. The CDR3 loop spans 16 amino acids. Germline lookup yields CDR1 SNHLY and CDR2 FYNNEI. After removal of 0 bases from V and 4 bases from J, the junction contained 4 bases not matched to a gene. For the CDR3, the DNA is TGTGCCAGCAGTGAAGCCGGACAGGGGGCCACCTATGGCTACACCTTC. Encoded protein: CASSEAGQGATYGYTF.

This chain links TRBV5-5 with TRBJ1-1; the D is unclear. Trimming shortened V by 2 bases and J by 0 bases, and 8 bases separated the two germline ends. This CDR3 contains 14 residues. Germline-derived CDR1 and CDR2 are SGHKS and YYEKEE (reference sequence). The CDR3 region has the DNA TGTGCCAGCAGCTTCTCCGGGCTGAACACTGAAGCTTTCTTT. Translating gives CASSFSGLNTEAFF.

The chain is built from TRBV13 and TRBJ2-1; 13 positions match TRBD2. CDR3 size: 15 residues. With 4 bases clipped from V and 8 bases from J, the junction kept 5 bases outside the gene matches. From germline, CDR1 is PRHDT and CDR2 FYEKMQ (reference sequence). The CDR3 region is CASSSTSGGRDEQFF. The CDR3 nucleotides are TGTGCCAGCAGCTCGACTAGCGGGGGGCGGGATGAGCAGTTCTTC.

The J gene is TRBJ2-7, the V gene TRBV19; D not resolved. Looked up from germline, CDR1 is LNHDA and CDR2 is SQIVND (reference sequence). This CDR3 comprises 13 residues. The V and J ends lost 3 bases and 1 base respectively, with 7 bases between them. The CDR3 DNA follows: TGTGCCAGTAGTATGTACCGGTCCTACGAGCAGTACTTC. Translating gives CASSMYRSYEQYF.

The CDR3 DNA reads TGTGCCAGCAGCCAGCCCGGGACTAGCGGGGGGGTGGGAGAGACCCAGTACTTC. It specifies CASSQPGTSGGVGETQYF. The chain uses TRBV4-2 and TRBJ2-5; 16 nucleotides match TRBD2. V was clipped by 3 bases and J by 4 bases; unmatched bases: 8. This CDR3 comprises 18 residues. Per the germline V gene, CDR1 is LGHNA and CDR2 is YNFKEQ.

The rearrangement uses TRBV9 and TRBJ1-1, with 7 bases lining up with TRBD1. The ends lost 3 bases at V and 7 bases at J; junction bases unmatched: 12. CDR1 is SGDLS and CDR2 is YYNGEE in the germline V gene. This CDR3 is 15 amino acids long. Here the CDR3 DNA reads TGTGCCAGCAGCGCCCCGACAGGGATATTGAGTGAAGCTTTCTTT. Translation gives CASSAPTGILSEAFF.

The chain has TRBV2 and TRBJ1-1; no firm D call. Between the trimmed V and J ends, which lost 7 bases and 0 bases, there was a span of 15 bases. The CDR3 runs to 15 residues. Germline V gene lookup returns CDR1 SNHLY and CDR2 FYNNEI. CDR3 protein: CASIASQVMNTEAFF. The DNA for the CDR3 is TGTGCCAGCATCGCATCGCAGGTTATGAACACTGAAGCTTTCTTT. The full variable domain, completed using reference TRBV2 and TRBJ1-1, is EPEVTQTPSHQVTQMGQEVILRCVPISNHLYFYWYRQILGQKVEFLVSFYNNEISEKSEIFDDQFSVERPDGSNFTLKIRSTKLEDSAMYFCASIASQVMNTEAFFGQGTRLTVV.